Included here is one T cell receptor beta chain sequence, with context. These data are taken from a study of OX40 agonist ivuxolimab in advanced cancers. About the research overall: A mean age of about 59 years, range about 20 to 79, was recorded, and approximately 85% were male.

Profiling relied on immunoSEQ multiplex PCR, and the TCRdb table lists in-frame clones only, not all of them. Of approximately 15,000 clones in the sample, more than 75% are singletons; the top ten hold 35% to 50%. The CDR3 covers 14 residues. Per germline, CDR1 SNHLY and CDR2 FYNNEI. Trimming cost V 2 bases and J 11 bases, with 18 bases left between them. The TCR originated in an adult with an advanced solid tumor such as melanoma, head and neck, liver or kidney cancer. The chain is built from TRBV2 and TRBJ2-5; D is possibly TRBD1 or TRBD2 (6 bases each). The sequences come from CD4+ or CD8+ T cells sorted from blood, collected in a trial of the OX40 agonist ivuxolimab. This CDR3 reads CASSESWGAREQYF. CDR3 DNA sequence: TGTGCCAGCAGTGAAAGCTGGGGGGCGAGGGAGCAGTACTTC.